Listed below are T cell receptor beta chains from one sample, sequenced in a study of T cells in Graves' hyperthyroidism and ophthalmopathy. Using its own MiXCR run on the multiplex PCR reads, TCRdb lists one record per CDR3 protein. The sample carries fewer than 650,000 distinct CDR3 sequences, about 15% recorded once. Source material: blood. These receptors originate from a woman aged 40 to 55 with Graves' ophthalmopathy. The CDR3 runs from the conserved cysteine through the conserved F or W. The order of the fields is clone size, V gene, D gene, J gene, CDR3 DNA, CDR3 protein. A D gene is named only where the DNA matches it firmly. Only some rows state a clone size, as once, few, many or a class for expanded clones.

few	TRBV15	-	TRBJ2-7	TGTGCCACCAGCAAAGCGGGCCGTGGAGACGAGCAGTACTTC	CATSKAGRGDEQYF
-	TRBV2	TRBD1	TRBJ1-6	TGTGCCAGCAGCCCACCCGGACAGGGAGGGAATTCACCCCTCCACTTT	CASSPPGQGGNSPLHF
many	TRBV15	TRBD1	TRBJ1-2	TGTGCCACCAGCAGACAGGGGGCCGGGGATGGCTACACCTTC	CATSRQGAGDGYTF
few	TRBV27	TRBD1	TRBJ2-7	TGTGCCAGCAGTTTAGCACAGGGGTTGGGGATCTACGAGCAGTACTTC	CASSLAQGLGIYEQYF
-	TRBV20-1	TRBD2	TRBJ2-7	TGCAGTGCCAATACCGGGACTAGCGGGAGAGTCGACGAGCAGTACTTC	CSANTGTSGRVDEQYF
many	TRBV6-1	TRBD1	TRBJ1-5	TGTGCCAGCAAAGACAGGGGGGGAGGCAATCAGCCCCAGCATTTT	CASKDRGGGNQPQHF
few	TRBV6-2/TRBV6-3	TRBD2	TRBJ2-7	TGTGCCAGCAGTTTTCTAGCGGGAACGCACGAGCAGTACTTC	CASSFLAGTHEQYF
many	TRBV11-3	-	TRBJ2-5	TGTGCCAGCAGCAAAGGAGTTGCGGAGACCCAGTACTTC	CASSKGVAETQYF
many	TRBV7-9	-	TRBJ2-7	TGTGCCAGCAGCTTAGGGGTAGGGGGGAGCACCTACGAGCAGTACTTC	CASSLGVGGSTYEQYF
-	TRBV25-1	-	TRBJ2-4	TGTGCCAGCAGTGAAACCTTCCTAGGCGGTCAGTACTTC	CASSETFLGGQYF
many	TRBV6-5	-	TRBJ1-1	TGTGCCAGCAGTTATCAGGGGTACACTGAAGCTTTCTTT	CASSYQGYTEAFF
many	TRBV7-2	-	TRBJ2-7	TGTGCCAGCAGCGAAGGGGCGGGAACGTTAACCTACGAGCAGTACTTC	CASSEGAGTLTYEQYF
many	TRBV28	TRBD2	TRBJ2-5	TGTGCCAGCAGTTCCTACCCACCGCATTACGGGACTAGTCCTGACCGCGCACAAGAGACCCAGTACTTC	CASSSYPPHYGTSPDRAQETQYF
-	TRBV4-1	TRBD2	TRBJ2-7	TGCGCCAGCAGCCAAGCCACCGGGACTAGCGGGTTCTCCTACGAGCAGTACTTC	CASSQATGTSGFSYEQYF
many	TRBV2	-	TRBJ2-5	TGTGCCAGCAGGGCCACCCCGGACAGAAAAGAGACCCAGTACTTC	CASRATPDRKETQYF
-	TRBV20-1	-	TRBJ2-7	TGCAGTGCCCTTGGAATGGGCCGCTACGAGCAGTACTTC	CSALGMGRYEQYF
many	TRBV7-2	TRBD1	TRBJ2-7	TGTGCCAGCAGCTTATACAGGGGAGCCTCCTACGAGCAGTACTTC	CASSLYRGASYEQYF
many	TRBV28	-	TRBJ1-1	TGTGCCAGCAGTTTGAAGAGGGACACTGAAGCTTTCTTT	CASSLKRDTEAFF